Listed below are T cell receptor beta chains from one sample, sequenced in a study of neurological immune-mediated disorders. TCRdb analysed the 5' RACE reads with MiXCR anew, one entry per CDR3 protein. The table includes approximately 80,000 distinct CDR3 sequences, around 6% detected once. The material sequenced was PBMCs. The receptors were sampled from a woman in her fifties or sixties with multiple sclerosis. The CDR3 runs from the conserved cysteine through the conserved F or W. The order of the fields is D gene, J gene, V gene, clone size, CDR3 protein, CDR3 DNA. D genes are given only for firm matches. The size field is filled for only some rows; it gives once, few, many or a size class.

>TRBD1|TRBJ1-1|TRBV7-2|many
CASSQDRGPKGSEAFF
TGTGCCAGCAGCCAGGACAGGGGGCCGAAGGGCTCTGAAGCTTTCTTT
>.|TRBJ1-2|TRBV3-1|many
CASSQDQRGLGYGYTF
TGTGCCAGCAGCCAAGATCAGAGGGGCTTGGGCTATGGCTACACCTTC
>TRBD2|TRBJ2-1|TRBV6-2/TRBV6-3|many
CASSYNTGLAGGIYNEQFF
TGTGCCAGCAGTTACAACACAGGACTAGCGGGGGGGATTTACAATGAGCAGTTCTTC
>TRBD1|TRBJ2-7|TRBV2|few
CASSDGTGIYEQYF
TGTGCCAGCAGTGATGGGACAGGAATTTACGAGCAGTACTTC
>.|TRBJ1-4|TRBV9|many
CASSVASGLTNEKLFF
TGTGCCAGCAGCGTAGCATCAGGGCTAACTAATGAAAAACTGTTTTTT
>.|TRBJ1-6|TRBV20-1|many
CSARPQGGESPLHF
TGCAGTGCTAGACCACAGGGAGGGGAATCACCCCTCCACTTT
>.|TRBJ1-2|TRBV20-1|many
CSARDRGDGYTF
TGCAGTGCTAGAGATAGAGGGGACGGCTACACCTTC
>.|TRBJ2-3|TRBV5-1|many
CASSLGGPGTGNEADTQYF
TGCGCCAGCAGCTTGGGGGGCCCCGGGACCGGTAACGAAGCAGATACGCAGTATTTT
>.|TRBJ1-1|TRBV3-1|few
CASNWAGNTEAFF
TGTGCCAGCAACTGGGCCGGGAACACTGAAGCTTTCTTT
>.|TRBJ1-2|TRBV5-1|many
CASSLGQDYGYTF
TGCGCCAGCAGCTTGGGACAGGACTATGGCTACACCTTC
>TRBD1|TRBJ1-1|TRBV12-3/TRBV12-4|many
CASSIDRVRNTEAFF
TGTGCCAGCAGTATCGACAGGGTACGGAACACTGAAGCTTTCTTT
>TRBD2|TRBJ2-1|TRBV20-1|many
CSAKTSGGYNEQFF
TGCAGTGCAAAGACTAGCGGGGGATACAATGAGCAGTTCTTC
>.|TRBJ1-2|TRBV6-5|many
CASSYGSVAGGYTF
TGTGCCAGCAGTTACGGCTCAGTAGCTGGTGGCTACACCTTC
>.|TRBJ2-5|TRBV7-2|many
CASSGRTRGETQYF
TGTGCCAGCAGCGGGCGGACTAGGGGGGAGACCCAGTACTTC
>TRBD2|TRBJ2-7|TRBV6-5|many
CASSLKVAGATYEQYF
TGTGCCAGCAGTTTAAAGGTAGCGGGGGCCACCTACGAGCAGTACTTC
>.|TRBJ2-1|TRBV5-1|many
CASSLGGPLYNEQFF
TGCGCCAGCAGCTTGGGGGGCCCACTTTACAATGAGCAGTTCTTC
>TRBD1|TRBJ1-1|TRBV3-1|many
CASSQWDRASMNTEAFF
TGTGCCAGCAGCCAATGGGACAGGGCGAGCATGAACACTGAAGCTTTCTTT
>.|TRBJ2-2|TRBV5-1|.
CATQGKTNTGELFF
TGCGCCACCCAGGGGAAAACGAACACCGGGGAGCTGTTCTTT
>TRBD1|TRBJ1-2|TRBV20-1|many
CSARDYRTGEWGYTF
TGCAGTGCTAGAGATTATCGGACAGGGGAGTGGGGCTACACCTTC
>.|TRBJ1-4|TRBV5-6|few
CASSGRGYNEKLFF
TGTGCCAGCAGTGGCCGGGGTTACAATGAAAAACTGTTTTTT
>TRBD1|TRBJ2-2|TRBV9|many
CASSPGTGTGELFF
TGTGCCAGCAGTCCTGGGACAGGGACCGGGGAGCTGTTTTTT
>.|TRBJ1-2|TRBV5-5|many
CASSPGPIVFFGYTF
TGTGCCAGCAGCCCCGGGCCCATAGTGTTCTTTGGCTACACCTTC
>TRBD2|TRBJ2-7|TRBV28|many
CASSQGTTGSYEQYF
TGTGCCAGCAGTCAAGGGACTACCGGCTCCTACGAGCAGTACTTC
>.|TRBJ2-7|TRBV5-1|many
CASSFGGVQEEQYF
TGCGCCAGCAGCTTTGGGGGAGTTCAAGAGGAGCAGTACTTC
>.|TRBJ1-3|TRBV7-9|many
CASSYGTPGSGNTIYF
TGTGCCAGCAGCTACGGCACACCGGGCTCTGGAAACACCATATATTTT
>.|TRBJ1-3|TRBV29-1|many
CSVTTSSGNTIYF
TGCAGCGTGACAACAAGCTCTGGAAACACCATATATTTT
>.|TRBJ2-2|TRBV2|many
CASCSGLGELFF
TGTGCCAGCTGTAGCGGATTGGGGGAGCTGTTTTTT
>TRBD2|TRBJ2-1|TRBV3-1|few
CASTSNRALAGGAPYNEQFF
TGTGCCAGCACCTCAAACCGGGCTCTAGCGGGGGGGGCCCCCTACAATGAGCAGTTCTTC
>.|TRBJ2-5|TRBV29-1|many
CSDAPGVETQYF
TGCAGCGACGCCCCCGGGGTGGAGACCCAGTACTTC
>.|TRBJ2-1|TRBV3-1|many
CASSQEVGVPWRDEQFF
TGTGCCAGCAGCCAAGAAGTGGGGGTACCCTGGAGGGATGAGCAGTTCTTC
>.|TRBJ2-3|TRBV5-1|many
CASSLVTGLTDTQYF
TGCGCCAGCAGCTTGGTAACGGGCCTCACAGATACGCAGTATTTT
>TRBD2|TRBJ2-1|TRBV10-3|many
CAISPAGGPGEQFF
TGTGCCATCAGCCCAGCGGGGGGGCCTGGTGAGCAGTTCTTC
>TRBD1|TRBJ1-4|TRBV5-1|many
CASRASGTGNEKLFF
TGCGCCAGCAGGGCGTCCGGGACAGGGAACGAAAAACTGTTTTTT
>.|TRBJ2-2|TRBV5-1|many
CASSLTWPKNTGELFF
TGCGCCAGCAGCTTGACGTGGCCGAAAAACACCGGGGAGCTGTTTTTT
>.|TRBJ1-4|TRBV10-3|many
CAISVRLLDNEKLFF
TGTGCCATCAGTGTCCGACTGCTAGATAATGAAAAACTGTTTTTT
>.|TRBJ2-3|TRBV6-5|few
CASWRSTDTQYF
TGTGCCAGCTGGCGATCCACAGATACGCAGTATTTT
>TRBD1|TRBJ2-7|TRBV20-1|few
CSARAGQVSYEQYF
TGCAGTGCTAGAGCCGGACAGGTCTCCTACGAGCAGTACTTC
>.|TRBJ2-3|TRBV12-3/TRBV12-4|many
CASSPGGGQSTDTQYF
TGTGCCAGCAGTCCCGGAGGGGGCCAATCCACAGATACGCAGTATTTT
>TRBD1|TRBJ2-7|TRBV28|many
CASRQGARAYEQYF
TGTGCCAGCAGACAGGGGGCGAGAGCCTACGAGCAGTACTTC
>.|TRBJ1-5|TRBV12-3/TRBV12-4|many
CASRAQGSSVNQPQHF
TGTGCCAGCAGGGCACAGGGTTCGAGCGTAAATCAGCCCCAGCATTTT
>.|TRBJ2-4|TRBV11-2|.
CASSLWGDGKNIQYF
TGTGCCAGCAGCTTATGGGGGGACGGCAAAAACATTCAGTACTTC